The TCR beta chain described here comes from a study of metastatic and nonmetastatic thyroid tumors. V lost 5 bases to trimming and J lost 5 bases, with 10 bases between them. The CDR3 length is 13 residues. Germline assignment: CDR1 LNHDA and CDR2 SQIVND (reference sequence). This clone was seen more than once but under ten times. TCRdb used MiXCR to call clones anew from the PCR reads. The table has roughly 20,000 clones, approximately 31% seen once; the top ten hold 13% to 15%. Each patient came to thyroid surgery without any prior treatment (of any kind). Sequencing used blood. The clonotype originates from a female donor with papillary thyroid cancer or a benign thyroid nodule (not recorded which). Some clones in this sample may be carry-over from other donors' samples. The chain is built from TRBV19 and TRBJ1-5, with unresolved D. This chain's CDR3 is CASSWSRDQPQHF. The CDR3 DNA is TGTGCCAGTAGTTGGTCCCGTGATCAGCCCCAGCATTTT.